Here is one T cell receptor (beta chain) with its context. V was trimmed by 0 bases and J by 1 base, leaving 9 bases between them. The CDR3 covers 16 residues. Germline V lookup: CDR1 MGHRA, CDR2 YSYEKL. These data come from a study of cytomegalovirus exposure and HLA in healthy donors. Use of 60 Vbeta and 13 Jbeta primers characterized the PCR. Produced via immunoSEQ multiplex PCR; TCRdb's table is partial and in-frame only. Counted here are about 150,000 clones, 70% to 80% occurring once; the ten biggest clones make up roughly 6.8%. The sequence derives from a man in his forties in good health and CMV-seropositive. J is TRBJ2-2 and V is TRBV4-1; possibly TRBD2 for D (6 bases). Sequenced sample: PBMCs. The CDR3 coding sequence is TGCGCCAGCAGCCAAGAAAGCGGGTTGAACACCGGGGAGCTGTTTTTT. Its protein is CASSQESGLNTGELFF.